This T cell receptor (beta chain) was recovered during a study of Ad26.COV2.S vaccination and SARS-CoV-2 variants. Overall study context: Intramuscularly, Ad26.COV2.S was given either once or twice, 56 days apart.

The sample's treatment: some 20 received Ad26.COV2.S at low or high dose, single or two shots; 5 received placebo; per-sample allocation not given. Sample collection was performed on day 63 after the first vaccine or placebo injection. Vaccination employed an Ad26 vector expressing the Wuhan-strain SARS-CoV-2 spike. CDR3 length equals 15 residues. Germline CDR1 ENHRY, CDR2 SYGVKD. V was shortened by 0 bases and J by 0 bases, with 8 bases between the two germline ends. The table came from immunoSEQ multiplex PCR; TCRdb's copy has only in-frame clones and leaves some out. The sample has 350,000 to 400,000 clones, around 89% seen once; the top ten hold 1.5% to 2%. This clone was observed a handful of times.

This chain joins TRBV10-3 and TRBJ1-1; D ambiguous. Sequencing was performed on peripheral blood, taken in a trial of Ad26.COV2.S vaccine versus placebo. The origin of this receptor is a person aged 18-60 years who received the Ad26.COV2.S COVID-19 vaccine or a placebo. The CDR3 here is CAISESSTLNTEAFF. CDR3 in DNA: TGTGCCATCAGTGAGTCCAGCACTTTGAACACTGAAGCTTTCTTT.